A selection of T cell receptor beta chains follows, all from one sample in a study of blood T cell repertoires in COVID-19. Profiling relied on immunoSEQ multiplex PCR, and the TCRdb table lists in-frame clones only, not all of them. Among 150,000 to 200,000 clones listed, roughly 88% were seen once. Source material: PBMCs or T cells enriched from blood (not recorded which). The receptors originated from a woman under 30 who had recovered from COVID-19. Both conserved end residues are part of each CDR3. Fields, in order: D gene, V gene, clone size, J gene, CDR3 protein, CDR3 DNA. The D gene is left open where the match is weak. The listing skips clone size in some rows; elsewhere it reads once, few, many or a size class.

NA	TRBV28	NA	TRBJ1-5	CASSRIEQGRQPQHF	TGTGCCAGCAGTCGGATCGAACAGGGTCGGCAGCCCCAGCATTTT
NA	TRBV28	NA	TRBJ1-1	CASSPGNTEAFF	TGTGCCAGCAGTCCCGGGAACACTGAAGCTTTCTTT
NA	TRBV28	NA	TRBJ2-1	CATLGGSSYNEQFF	TGTGCCACTCTTGGGGGGTCCTCCTACAATGAGCAGTTCTTC
TRBD2	TRBV19	NA	TRBJ2-1	CASSKILAGDEQFF	TGTGCCAGTAGTAAAATACTAGCGGGGGATGAGCAGTTCTTC
NA	TRBV7-8	NA	TRBJ2-7	CASSPRRRGMSYEQYF	TGTGCCAGCAGCCCAAGGCGTAGGGGCATGAGCTACGAGCAGTACTTC
NA	TRBV6-2/TRBV6-3	NA	TRBJ2-1	CASSYSNGYNEQFF	TGTGCCAGCAGTTACTCGAACGGGTACAATGAGCAGTTCTTC
NA	TRBV14	NA	TRBJ1-2	CASSQGRFYGYTF	TGTGCCAGCAGCCAAGGCAGATTCTATGGCTACACCTTC
NA	TRBV3-1/TRBV3-2	NA	TRBJ2-3	CASSQKPRLSTDTQYF	TGTGCCAGCAGTCAAAAACCCCGACTGAGCACAGATACGCAGTATTTT
NA	TRBV10-1	NA	TRBJ1-1	CASSESNGGDILNTEAFF	TGCGCCAGCAGTGAGTCGAACGGGGGGGACATCCTGAACACTGAAGCTTTCTTT
TRBD2	TRBV4-1	NA	TRBJ2-7	CASSQLEREVYEQYF	TGCGCCAGCAGCCAACTCGAGCGGGAGGTTTACGAGCAGTACTTC
NA	TRBV4-2	NA	TRBJ1-6	CASSQVIVPSSYNSPLHF	TGTGCCAGCAGCCAAGTAATTGTGCCGAGCTCCTATAATTCACCCCTCCACTTT
TRBD1	TRBV10-1	NA	TRBJ2-1	CARLPTGAGHEQFF	TGCGCCAGATTACCGACAGGGGCCGGGCATGAGCAGTTCTTC
NA	TRBV28	NA	TRBJ1-3	CASQKLPAGNTIYF	TGTGCCAGCCAAAAACTGCCCGCTGGAAACACCATATATTTT
TRBD2	TRBV9	NA	TRBJ2-5	CASSVLAGPETQYF	TGTGCCAGCAGCGTTCTAGCGGGGCCAGAGACCCAGTACTTC
TRBD1	TRBV9	NA	TRBJ2-1	CASSRLTGANEQFF	TGTGCCAGCAGTCGGTTGACAGGGGCGAATGAGCAGTTCTTC
NA	TRBV30	NA	TRBJ1-2	CAWSLPETTYGYTF	TGTGCCTGGAGCCTCCCAGAAACTACCTATGGCTACACCTTC
TRBD1	TRBV6-4	NA	TRBJ1-2	CASRPSGTGGYTF	TGTGCCAGCAGACCCTCAGGGACAGGGGGCTACACCTTC
NA	TRBV21-1	NA	TRBJ1-1	CASGGSLNTEAFF	TGTGCCAGCGGGGGGTCGTTAAACACTGAAGCTTTCTTT
TRBD1	TRBV28	NA	TRBJ1-4	CASSQGGQGEKLFF	TGTGCCAGCAGTCAAGGGGGACAGGGGGAAAAACTGTTTTTT
NA	TRBV29-1	NA	TRBJ1-4	CSVARSENEKLFF	TGCAGCGTTGCCAGGTCGGAAAATGAAAAACTGTTTTTT
TRBD1	TRBV24-1	NA	TRBJ1-5	CATSDPHPDRPNQPQHF	TGTGCCACCAGTGATCCCCACCCGGACAGGCCAAATCAGCCCCAGCATTTT
NA	TRBV10-1	NA	TRBJ2-1	CASSESAGRQFF	TGCGCCAGCAGTGAGTCGGCGGGGAGGCAGTTCTTC
NA	TRBV6-2/TRBV6-3	NA	TRBJ1-6	CASSEPGLAINSPLHF	TGTGCCAGCAGTGAGCCGGGTCTGGCTATCAATTCACCCCTCCACTTT
NA	TRBV30	NA	TRBJ2-5	CAWTGEETQYF	TGTGCCTGGACAGGGGAAGAGACCCAGTACTTC
TRBD2	TRBV10-2	NA	TRBJ2-2	CASRTSGGSPGELFF	TGCGCCAGCAGGACTAGCGGGGGGTCCCCCGGGGAGCTGTTTTTT
NA	TRBV27	NA	TRBJ1-3	CASSLSIGNTIYF	TGTGCCAGCAGTTTGTCCATTGGAAACACCATATATTTT
NA	TRBV2	few	TRBJ1-2	CASKFGRADYGYTF	TGTGCCAGCAAATTTGGGAGGGCAGACTATGGCTACACCTTC
TRBD1	TRBV28	NA	TRBJ1-3	CASSLLGQGPSGNTIYF	TGTGCCAGCAGTTTACTGGGACAGGGACCCTCTGGAAACACCATATATTTT
NA	TRBV28	NA	TRBJ1-2	CASSEVFGYTF	TGTGCCAGCTCTGAGGTTTTCGGCTACACCTTC
TRBD2	TRBV5-4	NA	TRBJ2-1	CASSLGGGRDNEQFF	TGTGCCAGCAGCTTGGGAGGCGGGAGGGACAATGAGCAGTTCTTC
TRBD2	TRBV19	NA	TRBJ2-1	CASSAQPPNGLAGGSSDNEQFF	TGTGCCAGTAGTGCGCAACCTCCTAATGGACTAGCGGGGGGTTCGTCGGACAATGAGCAGTTCTTC
TRBD2	TRBV5-4	NA	TRBJ2-7	CASSPIAGDYYEQYF	TGTGCCAGCAGCCCCATAGCGGGGGACTACTACGAGCAGTACTTC
NA	TRBV21-1	NA	TRBJ2-7	CASSKATGASYEQYF	TGTGCCAGCAGCAAAGCGACAGGGGCTTCCTACGAGCAGTACTTC
NA	TRBV5-8	NA	TRBJ1-4	CASSIDGGHEKLFF	TGTGCCAGCAGTATCGACGGGGGGCATGAAAAACTGTTTTTT
TRBD1	TRBV28	NA	TRBJ2-7	CASRFRSKGQVNEQYF	TGTGCCAGCAGATTTCGCTCTAAGGGACAGGTTAATGAGCAGTACTTC
TRBD1	TRBV13	NA	TRBJ2-1	CASRGQGAKPSYNEQFF	TGTGCCAGCAGGGGACAGGGGGCAAAACCCTCCTACAATGAGCAGTTCTTC
TRBD1	TRBV19	NA	TRBJ1-1	CASSLIPGTGNTEAFF	TGTGCCAGTAGTCTTATTCCCGGGACAGGGAACACTGAAGCTTTCTTT
NA	TRBV3-1/TRBV3-2	NA	TRBJ1-2	CASSQVRVARDYGYTF	TGTGCCAGCAGCCAAGTCAGGGTGGCCCGGGACTATGGCTACACCTTC
TRBD1	TRBV5-6	NA	TRBJ2-2	CASSSDRGTTGELFF	TGTGCCAGCAGCTCCGACAGGGGGACCACCGGGGAGCTGTTTTTT
TRBD2	TRBV29-1	NA	TRBJ2-5	CSVNDRLAGSQETQYF	TGCAGCGTAAACGATCGACTAGCGGGAAGCCAAGAGACCCAGTACTTC
TRBD2	TRBV28	NA	TRBJ2-7	CATSGLAGVNEQYF	TGTGCCACCTCGGGACTAGCGGGAGTAAACGAGCAGTACTTC
NA	TRBV6-5	NA	TRBJ1-1	CASSYSGTLNTEAFF	TGTGCCAGCAGTTACTCGGGGACACTGAACACTGAAGCTTTCTTT
NA	TRBV7-9	NA	TRBJ2-5	CASSYTGVQPLDQYF	TGTGCCAGCAGCTACACCGGAGTTCAGCCCCTTGACCAGTACTTC
NA	TRBV10-1	NA	TRBJ1-2	CASSQGPNYGYTF	TGCGCCAGCAGTCAGGGCCCCAACTATGGCTACACCTTC
NA	TRBV5-4	NA	TRBJ2-3	CASSLEIGGRKDTQYF	TGTGCCAGCAGCTTGGAAATCGGGGGGCGTAAAGATACGCAGTATTTT
TRBD2	TRBV18	NA	TRBJ2-7	CASSPSGRSSYEQYF	TGTGCCAGCTCACCAAGCGGGAGGAGCTCCTACGAGCAGTACTTC
TRBD2	TRBV6-5	NA	TRBJ2-4	CASSQRDPKNIQYF	TGTGCCAGCAGTCAGCGGGACCCCAAAAACATTCAGTACTTC
NA	TRBV6-2/TRBV6-3	NA	TRBJ2-7	CASSTPQVPYEQYF	TGTGCCAGCAGCACACCACAGGTTCCCTACGAGCAGTACTTC
TRBD1	TRBV5-1	NA	TRBJ2-7	CASSLGQGGSEQYF	TGCGCCAGCAGCTTGGGACAGGGTGGTTCCGAGCAGTACTTC
NA	TRBV6-5	NA	TRBJ2-7	CASSGRDISYEQYF	TGTGCCAGCAGCGGCCGGGACATCTCCTACGAGCAGTACTTC
TRBD1	TRBV18	NA	TRBJ1-3	CASSPTGLYDGNTIYF	TGTGCCAGCTCACCGACAGGGTTATATGATGGAAACACCATATATTTT
NA	TRBV9	NA	TRBJ2-1	CASSASGTSYNEQFF	TGTGCCAGCAGCGCCTCAGGAACGTCCTACAATGAGCAGTTCTTC
NA	TRBV28	once	TRBJ1-2	CASRATGYYGYTF	TGTGCCAGCAGGGCGACAGGATACTATGGCTACACCTTC
NA	TRBV7-8	few	TRBJ2-7	CASSLAPDYYEQYF	TGTGCCAGCAGCTTAGCCCCGGACTATTACGAGCAGTACTTC